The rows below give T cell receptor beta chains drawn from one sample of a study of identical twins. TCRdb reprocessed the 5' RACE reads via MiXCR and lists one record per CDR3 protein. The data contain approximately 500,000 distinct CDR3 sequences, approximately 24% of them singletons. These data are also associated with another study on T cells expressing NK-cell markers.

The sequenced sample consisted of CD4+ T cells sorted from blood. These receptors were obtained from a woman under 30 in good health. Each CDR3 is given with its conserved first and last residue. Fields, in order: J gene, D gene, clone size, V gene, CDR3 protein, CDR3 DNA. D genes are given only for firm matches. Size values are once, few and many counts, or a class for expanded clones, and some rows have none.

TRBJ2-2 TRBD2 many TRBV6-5 CASSTGGRYGELFF TGTGCCAGCAGCACGGGAGGGCGGTACGGGGAGCTGTTTTTT
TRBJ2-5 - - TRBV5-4 CASSPRGGDQETQYF TGTGCCAGCAGCCCCCGGGGAGGAGACCAAGAGACCCAGTACTTC
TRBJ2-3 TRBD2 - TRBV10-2 CASSDPAGGGTDTQYF TGCGCCAGCAGTGACCCAGCGGGAGGGGGCACAGATACGCAGTATTTT
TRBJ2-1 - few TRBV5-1 CASSLNGGDNEQFF TGCGCCAGCAGCTTGAACGGGGGCGACAATGAGCAGTTCTTC
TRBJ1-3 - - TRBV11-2 CASSFSFSSGNTIYF TGTGCCAGCAGCTTCTCCTTTTCCTCTGGAAACACCATATATTTT
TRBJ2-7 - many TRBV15 CATSSSYEQYF TGTGCCACCAGCAGCAGTTACGAGCAGTACTTC
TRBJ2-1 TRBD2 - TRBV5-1 CATGGPTYNEQFF TGCGCCACGGGGGGGCCCACCTACAATGAGCAGTTCTTC
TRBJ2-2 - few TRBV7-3 CASSRTDTGELFF TGTGCCAGCAGCCGGACAGACACCGGGGAGCTGTTTTTT
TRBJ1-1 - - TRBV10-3 CAIRGANTEAFF TGTGCCATCAGGGGGGCTAACACTGAAGCTTTCTTT
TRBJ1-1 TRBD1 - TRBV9 CASSVGDRDARAFF TGTGCCAGCAGCGTAGGGGACAGGGACGCCAGAGCTTTCTTT
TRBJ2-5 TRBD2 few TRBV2 CASSGSGVETQYF TGTGCCAGCAGTGGAAGCGGGGTTGAGACCCAGTACTTC
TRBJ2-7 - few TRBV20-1 CSASDTSYEQYF TGCAGTGCTAGTGACACTTCCTACGAGCAGTACTTC
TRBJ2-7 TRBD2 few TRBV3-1 CASSQGLAGVHEQYF TGTGCCAGCAGCCAAGGACTAGCGGGAGTTCACGAGCAGTACTTC
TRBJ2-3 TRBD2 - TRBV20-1 CSVAGGPDTQYF TGCAGTGTGGCGGGGGGCCCAGATACGCAGTATTTT
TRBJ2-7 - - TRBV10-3 CAISDETVGSYEQYF TGTGCCATCAGTGATGAGACAGTGGGTTCCTACGAGCAGTACTTC